Here is one T cell receptor beta chain with its context. The V end was cut by 2 bases, the J end by 0 bases, with 13 bases between. Germline assignment: CDR1 LGHDT and CDR2 YNNKEL (reference sequence). There are 17 residues in the CDR3. Libraries were prepared by immunoSEQ multiplex PCR; TCRdb keeps only in-frame clonotypes and omits some of them. The sample consists of hundreds of thousands of clones, roughly 80% of them appearing once. This entry is derived from a study of blood T cell repertoires in COVID-19. Turning to the study itself: PBMCs, B-cell-depleted T cells, or T cells were the source of the cDNA or gDNA that made up the material.

The study recruited people aged about 18 to 89 years across 24 US areas. The V and J genes are TRBV3-1 (or the pseudogene TRBV3-2) and TRBJ2-2; D might be TRBD2 (6 bases). Input material: PBMCs or T cells enriched from blood (not recorded which). The receptor was isolated from a man aged 35-49 years who had been exposed to COVID-19. The CDR3 nucleotides are TGTGCCAGCAGCCAACAATGGTCGGGAGCGAACACCGGGGAGCTGTTTTTT. It specifies CASSQQWSGANTGELFF.